This TCR beta chain was recovered during a study of blood T cell repertoires in COVID-19. Study at large: PBMCs, B-cell-depleted T cells, or T cells provided the cDNA or gDNA that made up the material.

This CDR3 has 12 residues. Germline assignment: CDR1 SQVTM and CDR2 ANQGSEA. Between the trimmed V and J ends, which lost 2 bases and 4 bases, there was a span of 8 bases. The authors' processing: Estimated nucleated cell counts came from reference gene primer amplification. Some clones are missing from TCRdb's copy, which holds only in-frame ones; the method was immunoSEQ multiplex PCR. The DNA was the basis for D and trimming; V, J and clone size are from that table. The profile shows 250,000 to 350,000 clones, over 75% of them singletons. The sequenced sample consisted of peripheral blood. The source of this sequence is a woman between 50 and 59 years old with active or convalescent COVID-19. The chain uses TRBV29-1 and TRBJ1-2; tentative D call: TRBD1 (5 bases). CDR3 coding DNA: TGCAGCGTTGAAAGGGGCATCTATGGCTACACCTTC. Its protein product is CSVERGIYGYTF.